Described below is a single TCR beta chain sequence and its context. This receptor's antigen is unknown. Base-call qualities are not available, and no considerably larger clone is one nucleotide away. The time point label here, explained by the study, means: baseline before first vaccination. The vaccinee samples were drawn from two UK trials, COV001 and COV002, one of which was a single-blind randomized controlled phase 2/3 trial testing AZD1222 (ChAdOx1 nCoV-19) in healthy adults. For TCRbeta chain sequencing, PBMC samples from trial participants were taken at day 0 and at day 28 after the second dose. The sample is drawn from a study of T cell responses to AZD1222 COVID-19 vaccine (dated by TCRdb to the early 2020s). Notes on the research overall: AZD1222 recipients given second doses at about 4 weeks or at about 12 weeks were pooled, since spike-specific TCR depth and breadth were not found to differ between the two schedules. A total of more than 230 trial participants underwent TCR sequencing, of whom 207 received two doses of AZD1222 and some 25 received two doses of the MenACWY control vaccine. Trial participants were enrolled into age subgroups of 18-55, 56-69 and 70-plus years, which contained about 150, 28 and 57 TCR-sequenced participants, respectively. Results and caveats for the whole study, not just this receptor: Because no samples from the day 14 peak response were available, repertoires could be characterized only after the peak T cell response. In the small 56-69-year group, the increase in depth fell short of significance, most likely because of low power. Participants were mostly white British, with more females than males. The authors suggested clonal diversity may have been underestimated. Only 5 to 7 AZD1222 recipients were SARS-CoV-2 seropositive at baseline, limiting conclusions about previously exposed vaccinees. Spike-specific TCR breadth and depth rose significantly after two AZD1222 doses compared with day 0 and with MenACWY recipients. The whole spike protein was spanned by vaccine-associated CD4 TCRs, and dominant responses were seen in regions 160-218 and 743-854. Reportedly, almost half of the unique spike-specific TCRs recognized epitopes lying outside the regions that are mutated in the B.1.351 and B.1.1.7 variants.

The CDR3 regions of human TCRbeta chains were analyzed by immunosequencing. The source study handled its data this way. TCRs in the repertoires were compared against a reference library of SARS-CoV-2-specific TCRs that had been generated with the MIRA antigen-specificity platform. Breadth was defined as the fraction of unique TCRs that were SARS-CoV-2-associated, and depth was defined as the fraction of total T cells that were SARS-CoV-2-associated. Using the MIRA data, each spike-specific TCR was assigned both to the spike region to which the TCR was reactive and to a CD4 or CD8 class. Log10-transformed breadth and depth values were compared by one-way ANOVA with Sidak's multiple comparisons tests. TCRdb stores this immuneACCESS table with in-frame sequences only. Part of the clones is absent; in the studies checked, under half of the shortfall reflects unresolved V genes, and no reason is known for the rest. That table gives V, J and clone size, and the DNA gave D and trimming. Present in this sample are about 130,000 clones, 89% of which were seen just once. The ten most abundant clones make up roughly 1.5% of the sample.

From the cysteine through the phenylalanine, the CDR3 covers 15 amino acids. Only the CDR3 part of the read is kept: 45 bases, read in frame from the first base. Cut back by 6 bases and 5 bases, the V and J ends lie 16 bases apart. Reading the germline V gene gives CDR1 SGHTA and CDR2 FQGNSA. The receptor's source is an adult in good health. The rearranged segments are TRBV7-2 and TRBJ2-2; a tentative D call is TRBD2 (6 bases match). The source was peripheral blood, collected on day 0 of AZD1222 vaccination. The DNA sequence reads TGTGCCAGCAGTGGAACGCGGAGCGGGACCGGGGAGCTGTTTTTT. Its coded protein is CASSGTRSGTGELFF.